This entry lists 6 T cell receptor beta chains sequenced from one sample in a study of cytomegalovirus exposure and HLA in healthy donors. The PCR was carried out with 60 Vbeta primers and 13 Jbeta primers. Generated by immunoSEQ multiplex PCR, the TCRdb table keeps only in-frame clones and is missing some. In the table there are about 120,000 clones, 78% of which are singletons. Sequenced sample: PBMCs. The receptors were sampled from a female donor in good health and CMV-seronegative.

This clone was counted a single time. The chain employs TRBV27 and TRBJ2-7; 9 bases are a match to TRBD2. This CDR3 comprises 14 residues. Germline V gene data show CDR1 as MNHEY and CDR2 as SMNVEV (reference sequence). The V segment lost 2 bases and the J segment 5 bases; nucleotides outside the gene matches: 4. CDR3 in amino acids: CASSLTSGSHEQYF. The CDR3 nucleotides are TGTGCCAGCAGTTTAACTAGCGGGTCCCACGAGCAGTACTTC.

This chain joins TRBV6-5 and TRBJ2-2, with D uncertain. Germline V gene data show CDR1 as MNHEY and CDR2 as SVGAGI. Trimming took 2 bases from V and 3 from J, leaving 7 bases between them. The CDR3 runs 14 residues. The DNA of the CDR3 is TGTGCCAGCAGTTACGAGGCGGACACCGGGGAGCTGTTTTTT. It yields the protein CASSYEADTGELFF.

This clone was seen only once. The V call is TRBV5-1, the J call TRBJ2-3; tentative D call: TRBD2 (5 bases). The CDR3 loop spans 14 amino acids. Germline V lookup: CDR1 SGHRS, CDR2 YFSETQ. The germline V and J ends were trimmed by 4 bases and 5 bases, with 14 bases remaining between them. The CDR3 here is CASSLVDLGDTQYF. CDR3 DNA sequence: TGCGCCAGCAGCCTGGTGGACTTGGGAGATACGCAGTATTTT.

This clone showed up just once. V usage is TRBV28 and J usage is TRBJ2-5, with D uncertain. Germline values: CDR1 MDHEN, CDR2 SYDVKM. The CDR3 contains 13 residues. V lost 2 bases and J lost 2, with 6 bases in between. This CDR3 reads CASSLPVQETQYF. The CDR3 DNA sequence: TGTGCCAGCAGTTTACCAGTACAAGAGACCCAGTACTTC. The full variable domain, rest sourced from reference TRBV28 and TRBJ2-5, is DVKVTQSSRYLVKRTGEKVFLECVQDMDHENMFWYRQDPGLGLRLIYFSYDVKMKEKGDIPEGYSVSREKKERFSLILESASTNQTSMYLCASSLPVQETQYFGPGTRLLVL.

The CDR3 sequence is CASSLRPSGSGNTIYF. CDR3 nucleotide sequence: TGTGCCAGCAGCTTACGTCCCTCAGGGTCTGGAAACACCATATATTTT. The V and J genes are TRBV7-2 and TRBJ1-3; D perhaps matches TRBD1 (5 bases). The CDR3 is 16 amino acids. V was pared by 2 bases and J by 1 base, with 12 bases between. CDR1 and CDR2 (germline): SGHTA, FQGNSA.

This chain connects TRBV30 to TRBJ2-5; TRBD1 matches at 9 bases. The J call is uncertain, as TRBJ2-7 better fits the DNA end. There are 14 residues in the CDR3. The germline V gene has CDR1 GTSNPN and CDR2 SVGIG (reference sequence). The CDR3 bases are TGTGCCTGGGATACAGGGGGCAAAAGCTACGAGCAGTACTTC. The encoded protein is CAWDTGGKSYEQYF.